This T cell receptor beta chain was identified in a study of blood T cell repertoires in COVID-19. This clone was seen once. Germline values: CDR1 MNHEY, CDR2 SMNVEV (reference sequence). The V and J ends lost 2 bases and 1 base, in that order; junction bases with no gene match: 3. The CDR3 is made up of 16 amino acids. This table comes from immunoSEQ multiplex PCR, and its TCRdb copy is limited to in-frame clones, with some not included. The sample holds tens of thousands of clones, under 90% seen once. Sequencing used peripheral blood. This sequence joins TRBV27 and TRBJ2-1, with 9 bases identical to TRBD2. This sequence originates from a woman between 55 and 75 years old with acute or convalescent COVID-19. The CDR3, as DNA: TGTGCCAGCAGTTTACTTAGCGGGGGTTCCTACAATGAGCAGTTCTTC. Its translation is CASSLLSGGSYNEQFF.